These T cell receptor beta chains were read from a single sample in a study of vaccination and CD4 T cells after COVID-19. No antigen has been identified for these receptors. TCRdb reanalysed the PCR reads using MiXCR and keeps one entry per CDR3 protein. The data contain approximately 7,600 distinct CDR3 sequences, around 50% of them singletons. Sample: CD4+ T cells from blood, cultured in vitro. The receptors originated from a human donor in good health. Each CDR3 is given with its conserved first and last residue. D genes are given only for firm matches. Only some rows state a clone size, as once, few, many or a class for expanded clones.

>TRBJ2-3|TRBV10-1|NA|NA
CASSSGGRDTQYF
TGCGCCAGCAGTTCGGGGGGCAGAGATACGCAGTATTTT
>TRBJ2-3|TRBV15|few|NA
CATSRDALIEDTQYF
TGTGCCACCAGCAGAGACGCCCTAATAGAGGATACGCAGTATTTT
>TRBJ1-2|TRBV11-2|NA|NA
CASSLEGFGYTF
TGTGCCAGCAGCTTAGAGGGGTTCGGCTACACCTTC
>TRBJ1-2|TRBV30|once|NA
CAWTDAPRGYYGYTF
TGTGCCTGGACGGATGCTCCCCGGGGCTACTATGGCTACACCTTC
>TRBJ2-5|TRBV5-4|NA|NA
CASSPPSAQRETQYF
TGTGCCAGCAGCCCCCCTAGCGCACAGCGGGAGACCCAGTACTTC
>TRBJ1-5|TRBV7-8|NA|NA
CASSFSGPEPQHF
TGTGCCAGCAGCTTCAGCGGTCCTGAGCCCCAGCATTTT
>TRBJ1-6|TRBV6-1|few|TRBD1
CASSDRDRVFGSPLHF
TGTGCCAGCAGCGACCGGGACAGGGTGTTCGGTTCGCCCCTCCACTTT
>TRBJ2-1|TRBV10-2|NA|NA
CASSESSGPISYNEQFF
TGCGCCAGCAGTGAATCATCCGGGCCAATATCCTACAATGAGCAGTTCTTC
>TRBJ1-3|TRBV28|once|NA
CASSLTGTGNTIYF
TGTGCCAGCAGTTTGACGGGGACTGGAAACACCATATATTTT
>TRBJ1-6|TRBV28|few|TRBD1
CASRLTGTGVNSPLHF
TGTGCCAGCAGACTCACCGGGACAGGGGTTAATTCACCCCTCCACTTT
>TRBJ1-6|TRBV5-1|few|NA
CASSLGVPRTNSPLHF
TGCGCCAGCAGCTTGGGAGTTCCCCGTACAAATTCACCCCTCCACTTT
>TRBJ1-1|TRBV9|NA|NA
CASSADRGWDTEAFF
TGTGCCAGCAGCGCCGACCGCGGTTGGGACACTGAAGCTTTCTTT
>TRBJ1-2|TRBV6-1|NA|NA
CASRDSGGNNYGYTF
TGTGCCAGCAGGGATTCGGGGGGAAATAACTATGGCTACACCTTC
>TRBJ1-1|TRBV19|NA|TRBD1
CASSPGTGRASTEAFF
TGTGCCAGTAGTCCTGGGACAGGGCGGGCGAGCACTGAAGCTTTCTTT
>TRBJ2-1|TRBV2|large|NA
CASSERGEQFF
TGTGCCAGCAGTGAGCGTGGTGAGCAGTTCTTC
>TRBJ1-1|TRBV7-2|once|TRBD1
CASSRGTGATEAFF
TGTGCCAGCAGCCGCGGGACAGGGGCGACTGAAGCTTTCTTT
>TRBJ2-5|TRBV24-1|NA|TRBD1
CATSDSGYRGPGETQYF
TGTGCCACCAGTGATTCCGGCTATAGGGGGCCGGGAGAGACCCAGTACTTC
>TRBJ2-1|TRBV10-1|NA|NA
CASSEGKYNEQFF
TGCGCCAGCAGTGAGGGCAAGTACAATGAGCAGTTCTTC
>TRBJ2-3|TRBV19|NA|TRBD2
CASSHGTSGRADTQYF
TGTGCCAGTAGTCACGGGACTAGCGGGAGGGCGGATACGCAGTATTTT
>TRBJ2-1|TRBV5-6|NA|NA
CASSWPQGWGEQFF
TGTGCCAGCAGCTGGCCGCAGGGATGGGGTGAGCAGTTCTTC
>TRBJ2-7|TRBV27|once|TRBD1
CASSFQPGQSYEQYF
TGTGCCAGCAGTTTCCAACCGGGACAGTCCTACGAGCAGTACTTC
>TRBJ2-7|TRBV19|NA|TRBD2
CASSTSGTSYEQYF
TGTGCCAGTAGTACTAGCGGGACAAGCTACGAGCAGTACTTC
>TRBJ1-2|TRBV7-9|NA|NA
CASSDRGPEGIGYTF
TGTGCCAGCAGCGATAGGGGCCCGGAGGGTATCGGCTACACCTTC
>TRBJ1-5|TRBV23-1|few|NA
CASSPPGIQLHSNQPQHF
TGCGCCAGCAGCCCACCTGGGATACAGCTACATAGCAATCAGCCCCAGCATTTT
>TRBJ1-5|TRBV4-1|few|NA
CASSQEGRGANQPQHF
TGCGCCAGCAGCCAAGAGGGGAGGGGCGCTAATCAGCCCCAGCATTTT
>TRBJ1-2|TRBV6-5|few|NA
CASSYDRRYGYTF
TGTGCCAGCAGTTATGATAGGCGATATGGCTACACCTTC
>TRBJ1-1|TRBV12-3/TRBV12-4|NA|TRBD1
CASKRRGLSEAFF
TGTGCCAGCAAACGCAGGGGGCTCTCTGAAGCTTTCTTT
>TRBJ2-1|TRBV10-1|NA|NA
CASSLYREFSSYNEQFF
TGCGCCAGCAGCCTATACAGGGAATTTAGCTCCTACAATGAGCAGTTCTTC
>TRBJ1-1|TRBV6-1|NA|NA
CASSQIIRDKTFF
TGTGCCAGCAGTCAGATAATCCGGGACAAAACTTTCTTT
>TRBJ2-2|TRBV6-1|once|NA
CASSEWNGELFF
TGTGCCAGCAGTGAATGGAACGGGGAGCTGTTTTTT
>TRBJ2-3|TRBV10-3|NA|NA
CATGGTDTDTQYF
TGTGCCACTGGAGGGACCGACACAGATACGCAGTATTTT
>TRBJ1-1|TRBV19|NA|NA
CASSPRTAEAFF
TGTGCCAGTAGTCCCCGGACAGCCGAAGCTTTCTTT
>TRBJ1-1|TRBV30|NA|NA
CAWSDRGNTEAFF
TGTGCCTGGAGTGATCGGGGGAACACTGAAGCTTTCTTT
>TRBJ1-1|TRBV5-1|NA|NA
CASSLQSQGLNTEAFF
TGCGCCAGCAGCCTACAAAGTCAGGGGCTGAACACTGAAGCTTTCTTT
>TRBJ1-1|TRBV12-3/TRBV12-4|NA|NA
CASSLYGYTEAFF
TGTGCCAGCAGTTTATACGGTTACACTGAAGCTTTCTTT
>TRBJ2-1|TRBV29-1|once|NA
CSVWDNEQFF
TGCAGCGTTTGGGACAATGAGCAGTTCTTC
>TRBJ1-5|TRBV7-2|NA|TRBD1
CASSGQGHISNQPQHF
TGTGCCAGCAGTGGACAGGGACACATTAGCAATCAGCCCCAGCATTTT
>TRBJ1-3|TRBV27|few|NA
CASSLSPPMGNTIYF
TGTGCCAGCAGTTTATCCCCCCCGATGGGAAACACCATATATTTT
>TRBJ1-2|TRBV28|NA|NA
CASRLQGRFNYGYTF
TGTGCCAGCAGGCTACAGGGCAGGTTTAACTATGGCTACACCTTC
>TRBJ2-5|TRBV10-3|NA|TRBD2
CATQSPGGQETQYF
TGTGCCACCCAGTCCCCGGGGGGCCAAGAGACCCAGTACTTC
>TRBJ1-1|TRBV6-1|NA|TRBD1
CASRPTGTGDIEAFF
TGTGCCAGCAGACCCACCGGGACAGGAGATATTGAAGCTTTCTTT
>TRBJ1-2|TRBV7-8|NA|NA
CASSLGRTKPINYGYTF
TGTGCCAGCAGCTTAGGGCGGACCAAACCGATCAACTATGGCTACACCTTC
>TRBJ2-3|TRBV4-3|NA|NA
CASSQVFTDTQYF
TGCGCCAGCAGCCAAGTGTTCACAGATACGCAGTATTTT
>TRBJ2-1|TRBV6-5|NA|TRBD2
CASSSPGLAGGPPYNEQFF
TGTGCCAGCAGTTCACCGGGACTAGCGGGAGGGCCCCCCTACAATGAGCAGTTCTTC
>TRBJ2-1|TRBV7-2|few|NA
CASSLVVDYNEQFF
TGTGCCAGCAGCTTAGTAGTAGATTACAATGAGCAGTTCTTC
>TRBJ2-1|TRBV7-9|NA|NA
CASSLELVGSYNEQFF
TGTGCCAGCAGCTTAGAGTTGGTGGGTTCCTACAATGAGCAGTTCTTC
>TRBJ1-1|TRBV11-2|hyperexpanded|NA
CASSLSVSLQGQGAFF
TGTGCCAGCAGCTTATCGGTCAGTCTTCAGGGGCAGGGAGCTTTCTTT
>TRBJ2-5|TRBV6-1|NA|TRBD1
CASSVGQGGTQYF
TGTGCCAGCAGTGTCGGACAGGGGGGGACCCAGTACTTC
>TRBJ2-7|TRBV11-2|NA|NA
CASSFVRTPIYEQYF
TGTGCCAGCAGCTTCGTCCGGACACCTATTTACGAGCAGTACTTC
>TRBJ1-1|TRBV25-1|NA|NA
CASRIFSFGRENTEAFF
TGTGCCAGCAGGATATTCAGCTTCGGCAGGGAGAACACTGAAGCTTTCTTT
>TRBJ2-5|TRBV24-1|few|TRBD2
CATSDWTSGIGTQYF
TGTGCCACCAGTGATTGGACTAGCGGGATAGGGACCCAGTACTTC
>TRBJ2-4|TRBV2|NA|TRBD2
CASSGTSGGKYF
TGTGCCAGCAGTGGGACTAGCGGGGGAAAGTACTTC
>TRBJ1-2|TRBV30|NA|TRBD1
CAWSGTGVGYTF
TGTGCCTGGAGTGGAACAGGGGTCGGCTACACCTTC